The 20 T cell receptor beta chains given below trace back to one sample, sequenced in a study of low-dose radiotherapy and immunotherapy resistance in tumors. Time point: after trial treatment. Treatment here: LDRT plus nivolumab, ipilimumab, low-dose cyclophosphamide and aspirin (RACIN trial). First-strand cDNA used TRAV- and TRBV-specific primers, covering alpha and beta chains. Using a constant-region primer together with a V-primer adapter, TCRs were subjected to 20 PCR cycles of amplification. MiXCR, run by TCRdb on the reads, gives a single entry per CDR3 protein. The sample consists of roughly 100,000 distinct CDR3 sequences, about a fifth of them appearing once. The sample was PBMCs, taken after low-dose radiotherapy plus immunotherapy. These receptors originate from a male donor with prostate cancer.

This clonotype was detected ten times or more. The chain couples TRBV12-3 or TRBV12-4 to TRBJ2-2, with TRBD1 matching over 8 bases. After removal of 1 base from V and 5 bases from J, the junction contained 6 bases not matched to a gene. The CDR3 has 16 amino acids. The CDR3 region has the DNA TGTGCCAGCAGTTTAGGGGCAGGGGGCTTTACCGGGGAGCTGTTTTTT. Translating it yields CASSLGAGGFTGELFF.

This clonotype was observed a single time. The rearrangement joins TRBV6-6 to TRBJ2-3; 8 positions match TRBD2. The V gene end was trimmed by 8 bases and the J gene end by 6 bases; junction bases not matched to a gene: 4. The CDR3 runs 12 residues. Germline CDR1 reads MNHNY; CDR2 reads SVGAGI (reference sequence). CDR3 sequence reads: CASGAGDDTQYF. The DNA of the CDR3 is TGTGCCAGCGGAGCGGGGGACGATACGCAGTATTTT.

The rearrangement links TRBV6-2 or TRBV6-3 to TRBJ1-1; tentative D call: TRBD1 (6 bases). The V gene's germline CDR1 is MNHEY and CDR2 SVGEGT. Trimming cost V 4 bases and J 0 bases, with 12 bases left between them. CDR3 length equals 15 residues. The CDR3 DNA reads TGTGCCAGCAGTTGGGGGGGCCGGTTGAACACTGAAGCTTTCTTT. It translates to CASSWGGRLNTEAFF.

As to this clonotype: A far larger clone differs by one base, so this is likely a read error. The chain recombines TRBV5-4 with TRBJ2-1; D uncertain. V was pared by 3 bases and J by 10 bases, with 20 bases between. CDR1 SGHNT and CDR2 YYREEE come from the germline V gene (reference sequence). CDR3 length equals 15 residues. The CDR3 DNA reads TGTGCCAGCAGCTCCTGGACGCCGAATAGTTACGAGCAGTTCTTC. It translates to CASSSWTPNSYEQFF. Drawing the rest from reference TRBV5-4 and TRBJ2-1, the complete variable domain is ETGVTQSPTHLIKTRGQQVTLRCSSQSGHNTVSWYQQALGQGPQFIFQYYREEENGRGNFPPRFSGLQFPNYSSELNVNALELDDSALYLCASSSWTPNSYEQFFGPGTRLTVL.

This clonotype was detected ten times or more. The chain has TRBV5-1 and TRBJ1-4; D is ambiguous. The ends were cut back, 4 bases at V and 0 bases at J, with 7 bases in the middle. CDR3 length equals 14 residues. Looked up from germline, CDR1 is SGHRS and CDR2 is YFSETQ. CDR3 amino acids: CASSDTATNEKLFF. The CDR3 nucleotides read TGCGCCAGCAGCGACACAGCAACTAATGAAAAACTGTTTTTT.

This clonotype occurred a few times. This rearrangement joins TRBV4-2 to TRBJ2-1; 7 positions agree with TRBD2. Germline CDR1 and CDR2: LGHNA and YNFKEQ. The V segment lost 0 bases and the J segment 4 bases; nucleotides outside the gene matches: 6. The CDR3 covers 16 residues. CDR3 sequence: CASSQEVLAAYNEQFF. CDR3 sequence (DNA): TGTGCCAGCAGCCAAGAAGTCCTAGCGGCATACAATGAGCAGTTCTTC.

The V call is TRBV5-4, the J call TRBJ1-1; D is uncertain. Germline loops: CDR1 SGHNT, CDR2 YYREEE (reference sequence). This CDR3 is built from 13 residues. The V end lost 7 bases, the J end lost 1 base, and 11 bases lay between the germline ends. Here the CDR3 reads CASHIPGNTEAFF. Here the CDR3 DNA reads TGTGCCAGCCACATCCCGGGGAACACTGAAGCTTTCTTT. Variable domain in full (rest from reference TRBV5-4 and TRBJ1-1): ETGVTQSPTHLIKTRGQQVTLRCSSQSGHNTVSWYQQALGQGPQFIFQYYREEENGRGNFPPRFSGLQFPNYSSELNVNALELDDSALYLCASHIPGNTEAFFGQGTRLTVV.

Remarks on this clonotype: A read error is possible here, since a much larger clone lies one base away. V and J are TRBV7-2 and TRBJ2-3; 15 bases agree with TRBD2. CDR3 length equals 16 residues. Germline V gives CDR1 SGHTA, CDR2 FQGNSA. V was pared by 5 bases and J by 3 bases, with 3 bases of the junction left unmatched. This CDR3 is CASSGGLAGGTDTQYF. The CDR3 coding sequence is TGTGCCAGCAGCGGAGGACTAGCGGGGGGGACAGATACGCAGTATTTT.

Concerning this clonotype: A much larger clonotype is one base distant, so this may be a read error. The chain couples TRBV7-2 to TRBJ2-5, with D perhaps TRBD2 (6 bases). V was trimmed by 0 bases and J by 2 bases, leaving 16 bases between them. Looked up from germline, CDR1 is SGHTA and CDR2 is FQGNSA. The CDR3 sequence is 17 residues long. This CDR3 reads CASSLALLAEGQETQYF. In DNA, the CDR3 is TGTGCCAGCAGCTTAGCCCTTTTAGCGGAGGGGCAAGAGACCCAGTACTTC.

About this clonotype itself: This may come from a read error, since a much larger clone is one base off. In DNA, the CDR3 is TGTGCCAGCAGCCCAAGGGCGGCCTTCGAGCAGTACTTC. Translating gives CASSPRAAFEQYF. The genes are TRBV7-6 and TRBJ2-7; D remains unclear. This CDR3 comprises 13 residues. Germline V CDR1 and CDR2: SGHVS, FNYEAQ. The ends were cut back, 5 bases at V and 6 bases at J, with 14 bases in the middle. The full variable domain, in which reference TRBV7-6 and TRBJ2-7 provide the parts outside the CDR3, is GAGVSQSPRYKVTKRGQDVALRCDPISGHVSLYWYRQALGQGPEFLTYFNYEAQQDKSGLPNDRFSAERPEGSISTLTIQRTEQRDSAMYRCASSPRAAFEQYFGPGTRLTVT.

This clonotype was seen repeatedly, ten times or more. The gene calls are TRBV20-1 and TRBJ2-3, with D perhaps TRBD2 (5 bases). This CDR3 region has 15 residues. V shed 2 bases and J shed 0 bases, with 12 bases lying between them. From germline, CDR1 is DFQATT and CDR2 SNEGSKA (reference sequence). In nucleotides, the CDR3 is TGCAGTGCTAGACCCCCTAGAGGGAGCACAGATACGCAGTATTTT. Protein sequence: CSARPPRGSTDTQYF.

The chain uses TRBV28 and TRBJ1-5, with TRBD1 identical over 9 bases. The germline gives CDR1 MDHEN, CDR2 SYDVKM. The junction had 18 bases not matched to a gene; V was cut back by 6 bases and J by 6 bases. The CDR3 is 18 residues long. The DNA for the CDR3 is TGTGCCAGCAGCCCGTTATCCCCTGGACAGGGGTTGGGTCAGCCCCAGCATTTT. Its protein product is CASSPLSPGQGLGQPQHF.

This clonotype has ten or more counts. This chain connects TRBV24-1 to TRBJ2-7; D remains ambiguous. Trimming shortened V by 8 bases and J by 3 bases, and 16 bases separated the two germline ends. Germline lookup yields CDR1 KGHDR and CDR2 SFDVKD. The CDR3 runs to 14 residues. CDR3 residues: CATTKGPRVYEQYF. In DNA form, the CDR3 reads TGTGCCACCACCAAGGGTCCTCGCGTCTACGAGCAGTACTTC.

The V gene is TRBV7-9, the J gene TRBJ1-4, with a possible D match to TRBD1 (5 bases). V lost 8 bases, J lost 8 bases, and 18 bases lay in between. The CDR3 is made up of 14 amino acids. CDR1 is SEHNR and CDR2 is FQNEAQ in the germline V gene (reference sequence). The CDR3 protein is CASRPDSLGEKLFF. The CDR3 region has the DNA TGTGCCAGCCGTCCCGACAGCCTGGGGGAAAAACTGTTTTTT.

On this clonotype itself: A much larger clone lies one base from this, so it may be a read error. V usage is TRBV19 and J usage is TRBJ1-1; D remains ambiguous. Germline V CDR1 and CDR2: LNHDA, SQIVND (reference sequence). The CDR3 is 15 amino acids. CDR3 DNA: TGTGCCAGTAGCTTCTCGAGGGAGGCCGGCACTGAAGCTTACTTT. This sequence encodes CASSFSREAGTEAYF. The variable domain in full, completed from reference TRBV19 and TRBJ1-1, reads DGGITQSPKYLFRKEGQNVTLSCEQNLNHDAMYWYRQDPGQGLRLIYYSQIVNDFQKGDIAEGYSVSREKKESFPLTVTSAQKNPTAFYLCASSFSREAGTEAYFGQGTRLTVV.

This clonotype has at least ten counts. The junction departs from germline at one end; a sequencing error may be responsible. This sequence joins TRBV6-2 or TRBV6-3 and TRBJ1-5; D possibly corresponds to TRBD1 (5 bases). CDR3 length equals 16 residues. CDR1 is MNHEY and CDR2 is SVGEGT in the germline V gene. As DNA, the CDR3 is TGTGCCAGCAGCGAACACGGGACCGACATCAATCATCCCCAGCATTTT. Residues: CASSEHGTDINHPQHF.

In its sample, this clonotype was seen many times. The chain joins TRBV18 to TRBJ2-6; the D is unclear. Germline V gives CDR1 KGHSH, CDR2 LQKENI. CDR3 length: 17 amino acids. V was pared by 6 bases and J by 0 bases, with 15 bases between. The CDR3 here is CASSLVGQISGANVLTF. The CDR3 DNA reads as TGTGCCAGCTCCCTCGTCGGGCAAATCTCTGGGGCCAACGTCCTGACTTTC.

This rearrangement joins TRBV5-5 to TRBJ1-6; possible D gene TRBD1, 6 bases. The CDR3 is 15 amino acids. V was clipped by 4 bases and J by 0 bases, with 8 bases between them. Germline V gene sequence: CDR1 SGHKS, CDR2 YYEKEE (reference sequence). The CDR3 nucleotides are TGTGCCAGCAGCCGGGACATCTCCTATAATTCACCCCTCCACTTT. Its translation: CASSRDISYNSPLHF.

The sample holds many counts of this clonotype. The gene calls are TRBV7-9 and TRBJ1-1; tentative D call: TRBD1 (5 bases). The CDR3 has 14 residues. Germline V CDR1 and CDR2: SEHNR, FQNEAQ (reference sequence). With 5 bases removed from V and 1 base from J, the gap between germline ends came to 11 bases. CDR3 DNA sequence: TGTGCCAGCAGCCCGAGAGACAGGAACACTGAAGCTTTCTTT. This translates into CASSPRDRNTEAFF.

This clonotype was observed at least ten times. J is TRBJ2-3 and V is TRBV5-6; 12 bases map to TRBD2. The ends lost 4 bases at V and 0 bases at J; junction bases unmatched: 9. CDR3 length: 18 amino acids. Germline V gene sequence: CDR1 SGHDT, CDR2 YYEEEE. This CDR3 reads CASSTRLAGVPSTDTQYF. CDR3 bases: TGTGCCAGCAGCACCAGACTAGCGGGGGTACCTAGCACAGATACGCAGTATTTT.